Sequencing of this T cell receptor (beta chain) was carried out in a study of CD8 T cells in Susac syndrome. An input of roughly 0.5 to 1 ug of RNA was subjected to reverse transcription using random hexamers. Multiplex immunoSEQ PCR targeted 54 Vbeta and 13 Jbeta TCR beta segments. TCRdb independently ran MiXCR on the immunoSEQ multiplex PCR reads; one entry per CDR3 protein. The sample yields about 190,000 distinct CDR3 sequences, 90% to 95% seen once. The T cells that were sequenced for TCR beta were CD8+ and CD4+ cells from blood. Both CD4+ and CD8+ T cells were negatively isolated, and TEMRA cells underwent FACS enrichment. CDR1 and CDR2 (germline): KGHDR, SFDVKD. The CDR3 covers 14 residues. V was trimmed by 4 bases and J by 5 bases, leaving 13 bases between them.

The sequenced sample was CD4+ T cells from PBMCs. The chain carries TRBV24-1 and TRBJ2-5; tentatively, D is TRBD1 or TRBD2 (5 bases each). This TCR was recovered from a human donor in good health. CDR3 loop: CATSDPGAGETQYF. As DNA, the CDR3 is TGTGCCACCAGTGACCCCGGGGCTGGGGAGACCCAGTACTTC.